The 21 T cell receptor beta chains given below trace back to one sample, sequenced in a study of Graves' ophthalmopathy and Graves' hyperthyroidism. Using RNA transcripts, the TCR beta CDR3 regions were amplified. Second-round multiplex PCR came after a first-round RT-PCR that employed HTBI primers. MiXCR was run by TCRdb on the multiplex PCR reads, yielding one entry per CDR3 protein. The repertoire includes about 700,000 distinct CDR3 sequences, 35% to 50% of them detected once, and 44% sits in the top ten. The sequenced sample consisted of peripheral blood. The source is an adult man with Graves' ophthalmopathy.

This clonotype occurred once. The chain joins TRBV7-6 to TRBJ2-1, with 10 positions matching TRBD1. Per the germline V gene, CDR1 is SGHVS and CDR2 is FNYEAQ. This CDR3 contains 15 residues. Trimming at V came to 4 bases and at J to 4 bases, leaving 4 bases not matched to a gene. CDR3 DNA sequence: TGTGCCAGCAGCTCAGGACAGGGGGATTACAATGAGCAGTTCTTC. Amino acids: CASSSGQGDYNEQFF.

This clonotype was seen ten or more times. V and J are TRBV2 and TRBJ1-2; D is unresolved. Germline loops: CDR1 SNHLY, CDR2 FYNNEI. CDR3 size: 13 residues. V lost 7 bases and J lost 5, with 14 bases in between. CDR3 in amino acids: CASNEEAFYGYTF. The CDR3 bases are TGTGCCAGCAATGAGGAGGCCTTTTATGGCTACACCTTC.

The V call is TRBV7-3, the J call TRBJ2-5; 9 bases match TRBD2. Germline CDR1 and CDR2: SGHTA and FQGTGA. V trimming: 2 bases; J trimming: 5 bases; junction bases outside the gene matches: 6. The CDR3 is 15 amino acids. The CDR3 bases are TGTGCCAGCAGCTTAGGCGGGAGGGCCTCTGAGACCCAGTACTTC. It is translated as CASSLGGRASETQYF.

The V and J genes are TRBV20-1 and TRBJ1-3; 8 bases are a match to TRBD1. V dropped 5 bases and J dropped 4; count of bases not matched to a gene: 10. Germline-derived CDR1 and CDR2 are DFQATT and SNEGSKA (reference sequence). This CDR3 is 15 amino acids long. This chain's CDR3 is CSALDRAFAGNTIYF. The DNA of the CDR3 is TGCAGTGCTTTGGACAGGGCGTTTGCGGGAAACACCATATATTTT.

The V and J genes are TRBV12-3 or TRBV12-4 and TRBJ2-7; D gene ambiguous. The CDR3 length is 12 residues. The V end lost 8 bases, the J end lost 3 bases, and 11 bases lay between the germline ends. The CDR3 nucleotides are TGTGCCAGCGCGTTCTCAAACTACGAGCAGTACTTC. Protein sequence: CASAFSNYEQYF.

The chain links TRBV28 to TRBJ2-5; D ambiguous. Gene TRBJ2-1 matches the end of the DNA better, so the J call may be wrong. The CDR3 has 11 residues. Looked up from germline, CDR1 is MDHEN and CDR2 is SYDVKM. CDR3 sequence (DNA): TGTGCCAGCGCTCAATACAATGAGCAGTTCTTC. Residues: CASAQYNEQFF.

This clonotype came up once. The CDR3 reads CASRDRGFPLHF. Here the CDR3 DNA reads TGTGCCAGCAGAGACAGGGGGTTTCCCCTCCACTTT. The V gene is TRBV7-2, the J gene TRBJ1-6; 9 bases fit TRBD1. The CDR3 contains 12 residues. Germline-derived CDR1 and CDR2 are SGHTA and FQGNSA. V gave up 6 bases and J gave up 13 bases; unmatched junction bases: 4.

The rearrangement uses TRBV10-3 and TRBJ2-7; 8 bases align to TRBD2. Germline CDR1 and CDR2: ENHRY and SYGVKD. With V trimmed by 8 bases and J by 11 bases, 8 bases remained unmatched. The CDR3 covers 11 residues. CDR3 protein: CAIGYGRAEYF. The CDR3 nucleotides are TGTGCCATCGGTTACGGGAGGGCGGAGTACTTC.

The chain couples TRBV7-9 to TRBJ1-4; D not certain. Germline lookup yields CDR1 SEHNR and CDR2 FQNEAQ (reference sequence). Trimming shortened V by 2 bases and J by 8 bases, and 12 bases separated the two germline ends. The CDR3 is 14 residues long. CDR3 nucleotides: TGTGCCAGCAGCTTAACCGGGGTATCCGAAAAACTGTTTTTT. Amino acid sequence: CASSLTGVSEKLFF.

In regard to this clonotype: A read error may account for a junction end that differs from germline. The chain joins TRBV10-2 to TRBJ1-5; D unresolved. The CDR3 totals 13 residues. Germline CDR1 and CDR2: WSHSY and SAAADI. The CDR3 sequence is CASGSEGRQPQHF. In nucleotides, the CDR3 is TGTGCCAGCGGGTCTGAGGGCAGGCAGCCCCAGCATTTT.

In its sample, this clonotype was seen a few times. The rearrangement joins TRBV2 to TRBJ2-7, with 10 bases identical to TRBD1. Germline V gene sequence: CDR1 SNHLY, CDR2 FYNNEI. The CDR3 is 15 amino acids. The ends lost 5 bases at V and 2 bases at J; junction bases unmatched: 6. The CDR3 loop is CASSKRDRGPYEQYF. The DNA of the CDR3 is TGTGCCAGCAGTAAACGGGACAGGGGCCCCTACGAGCAGTACTTC.

The chain has TRBV20-1 and TRBJ2-7; 10 bases map to TRBD2. The CDR3 is 12 residues long. The germline gives CDR1 DFQATT, CDR2 SNEGSKA (reference sequence). CDR3 protein: CSSGRSIYEQYF. CDR3 DNA sequence: TGCTCTAGCGGGAGAAGCATTTACGAGCAGTACTTC.

The gene calls are TRBV24-1 and TRBJ2-3; D gene uncertain. CDR3 length: 15 amino acids. Germline CDR1 and CDR2: KGHDR and SFDVKD. V was trimmed by 3 bases and J by 0 bases, leaving 9 bases between them. The CDR3: CATSDRIQSTDTQYF. CDR3 in DNA: TGTGCCACCAGTGATCGAATTCAGAGCACAGATACGCAGTATTTT.

This clonotype was observed at least ten times. This chain connects TRBV24-1 to TRBJ2-7; 12 nucleotides align to TRBD2. The CDR3 has 15 amino acids. The germline CDR1 and CDR2 sequences are KGHDR and SFDVKD. V was pared by 4 bases and J by 5 bases, with 5 bases of the junction left unmatched. The CDR3, as DNA: TGTGCCACCAGTGACCCGACTAGCGGGGGAGACGAGCAGTACTTC. Translating it yields CATSDPTSGGDEQYF.

As regards this clonotype: A read error may explain this, as a much larger clone is one base away. The gene calls are TRBV12-3 or TRBV12-4 and TRBJ2-5; D is uncertain. The CDR3 runs 13 residues. The V gene lost 5 bases and the J gene lost 6 bases, with 13 bases spanning the gap. DNA of the CDR3: TGTGCCAGCAGTGCGTTCGGGCGGAAGACCCAGTACTTC. Its translation is CASSAFGRKTQYF.

The chain is built from TRBV2 and TRBJ1-2; D is ambiguous. Per germline, CDR1 SNHLY and CDR2 FYNNEI. This CDR3 has 13 residues. The V and J ends lost 6 bases and 3 bases respectively, with 11 bases between them. CDR3 nucleotides: TGTGCCAGCAGCCACCGCAATGACTATGGCTACACCTTC. The encoded protein is CASSHRNDYGYTF. Supplemented by reference TRBV2 and TRBJ1-2, the full variable domain reads EPEVTQTPSHQVTQMGQEVILRCVPISNHLYFYWYRQILGQKVEFLVSFYNNEISEKSEIFDDQFSVERPDGSNFTLKIRSTKLEDSAMYFCASSHRNDYGYTFGSGTRLTVV.

The table lists this clonotype with a few counts. The chain joins TRBV25-1 to TRBJ2-5; D is possibly TRBD1 or TRBD2 (5 bases each). The V and J ends lost 4 bases and 5 bases respectively, with 17 bases between them. From germline, CDR1 is MGHDK and CDR2 SYGVNS. This CDR3 region has 15 residues. The CDR3 sequence is CASSAGTVAVETQYF. The CDR3 DNA reads as TGTGCCAGCAGTGCTGGGACGGTGGCCGTGGAGACCCAGTACTTC.

This chain connects TRBV11-2 to TRBJ1-5, with a possible D match to TRBD1 (5 bases). The CDR3 totals 12 residues. The germline V gene has CDR1 SGHAT and CDR2 FQNNGV. The germline V and J ends were trimmed by 6 bases and 5 bases, with 8 bases remaining between them. CDR3 sequence (DNA): TGTGCCAGCAGGGAACAGGATCAGCCCCAGCATTTT. Translating gives CASREQDQPQHF.

This clonotype has more than one count but fewer than ten. In DNA, the CDR3 is TGTGCCATCAGTGCACTGACAGGGGAAGAGACCCAGTACTTC. Translation gives CAISALTGEETQYF. The J gene is TRBJ2-5, the V gene TRBV10-3; TRBD1 aligns across 8 bases. The length of the CDR3 is 14 residues. The germline CDR1 and CDR2 sequences are ENHRY and SYGVKD. With V trimmed by 4 bases and J by 3 bases, 4 bases remained unmatched.

This clonotype was observed a few times. The chain uses TRBV11-1 and TRBJ2-7; 9 bases match TRBD1. CDR3 length: 17 residues. Losses at the gene ends were 1 base for V and 5 bases for J; bases not matched to a gene: 12. Germline CDR1 SGHAT, CDR2 FQDESV (reference sequence). The CDR3 spells CASSLEQPGTGSHEQYF. The CDR3, as DNA: TGTGCCAGCAGCTTAGAACAACCAGGGACAGGGTCCCACGAGCAGTACTTC.

This clonotype was detected many times. The rearrangement links TRBV10-3 to TRBJ2-7; D is ambiguous. The CDR3 spans 14 residues. CDR1 ENHRY and CDR2 SYGVKD come from the germline V gene. V shed 0 bases and J shed 4 bases, with 10 bases lying between them. In DNA form, the CDR3 reads TGTGCCATCAGTGAGTCAAAAAAAGGGTACGAGCAGTACTTC. It translates to CAISESKKGYEQYF.